The 22 T cell receptor beta chains listed next were all sequenced from one sample in a study of identifying expanded T cells in peripheral blood (dated by TCRdb to between 2018 and 2021). Library construction relied on the immunoSEQ multiplex PCR assay. The table was pulled from immuneACCESS by TCRdb, which kept in-frame rearrangements only. Such tables lose some clones; where checked, under half of the loss comes from unresolved V genes, and the rest has no known cause. This sample lists about 58,000 clones; more than 70% were detected once. The ten largest clones represent 3% to 4.5% of the sample. The specimen sequenced was blood. Source of these receptors: a person aged 18 to 70 in good health.

This sequence joins TRBV5-1 and TRBJ1-1, with D uncertain. The germline CDR1 and CDR2 sequences are SGHRS and YFSETQ. The CDR3 sequence is 13 residues long. Deletions cut 6 bases from V and 1 base from J, with 10 bases between. The CDR3 DNA reads TGCGCCAGCAAGTTGGATTCGAACACTGAAGCTTTCTTT. Encoded protein: CASKLDSNTEAFF.

This clone came up a few times. The genes are TRBV2 and TRBJ2-3; TRBD2 matches 10 bases. V lost 3 bases to trimming and J lost 8 bases; unmatched junction nucleotides: 5. Germline CDR1 is SNHLY and CDR2 is FYNNEI. CDR3 length: 14 residues. This chain's CDR3 is CASSDLAGEVTQYF. CDR3 DNA sequence: TGTGCCAGCAGTGACCTAGCGGGAGAGGTTACGCAGTATTTT.

The rearrangement links TRBV7-3 to TRBJ2-5; 7 bases match TRBD1. Losses at the gene ends were 2 bases for V and 8 bases for J; bases not matched to a gene: 8. The CDR3 is 14 amino acids. Germline V gives CDR1 SGHTA, CDR2 FQGTGA. CDR3 region: CASSLGGQSSTQYF. The CDR3 coding sequence is TGTGCCAGCAGCTTAGGGGGACAGTCGTCCACCCAGTACTTC.

The chain employs TRBV6-5 and TRBJ1-5; 12 bases match TRBD1. V shed 6 bases, J shed 9 bases, and the junction held 6 bases outside the gene matches. The CDR3 runs to 14 residues. Germline V gene sequence: CDR1 MNHEY, CDR2 SVGAGI. The CDR3 sequence is CASSSGTGGWPQHF. CDR3 DNA sequence: TGTGCCAGCAGCTCCGGGACAGGGGGCTGGCCCCAGCATTTT.

The chain uses TRBV4-3 and TRBJ2-3, with TRBD2 matching 11 bases. The J segment lost 3 bases and the V segment lost 0 bases, leaving 8 bases of the junction unmatched. CDR1 and CDR2 from the germline V gene are LGHNA and YSLEER. This CDR3 is 18 amino acids long. The CDR3 reads CASSQDVVAGGSTDTQYF. The CDR3 DNA reads TGCGCCAGCAGCCAAGATGTGGTAGCGGGAGGGTCTACAGATACGCAGTATTTT.

The gene calls are TRBV14 and TRBJ2-2, with D perhaps TRBD2 (5 bases). Germline CDR1 and CDR2: SGHDN and FVKESK. The CDR3 has 14 amino acids. Trimming removed 1 base from V and 6 bases from J, with 9 bases in between. In DNA form, the CDR3 reads TGTGCCAGCAGCCAAGTTGGGAGCCCCGGGGAGCTGTTTTTT. It specifies CASSQVGSPGELFF.

The rearrangement links TRBV6-6 to TRBJ2-3, with 7 bases aligning to TRBD2. CDR1 MNHNY and CDR2 SVGAGI come from the germline V gene (reference sequence). After removal of 3 bases from V and 3 bases from J, the junction contained 9 bases not matched to a gene. This CDR3 contains 16 residues. CDR3 amino acids: CASSYAGGSTTDTQYF. The CDR3, as DNA: TGTGCCAGCAGTTATGCGGGCGGGAGTACAACAGATACGCAGTATTTT.

J is TRBJ2-1 and V is TRBV9; 8 nucleotides agree with TRBD2. V shed 4 bases, J shed 6 bases, and the junction held 9 bases outside the gene matches. The CDR3 runs 15 residues. The germline gives CDR1 SGDLS, CDR2 YYNGEE. The CDR3 region has the DNA TGTGCCAGCAGCCCCTCTAGCGGGCCGGTCAATGAGCAGTTCTTC. As protein: CASSPSSGPVNEQFF.

The chain has TRBV4-3 and TRBJ2-1, with D uncertain. Germline V gene sequence: CDR1 LGHNA, CDR2 YSLEER. CDR3 length equals 14 residues. Deletions cut 0 bases from V and 5 bases from J, with 8 bases between. The CDR3 region has the DNA TGCGCCAGCAGCCAAGAGGTCCAAAACAATGAGCAGTTCTTC. This sequence encodes CASSQEVQNNEQFF.

The chain is built from TRBV5-1 and TRBJ2-1; D unclear. In germline, CDR1 is SGHRS, CDR2 YFSETQ. V lost 0 bases and J lost 0, with 10 bases in between. This CDR3 region has 16 residues. This CDR3 is CASSLDAIPSYNEQFF. The DNA of the CDR3 is TGCGCCAGCAGCTTGGACGCAATCCCCTCCTACAATGAGCAGTTCTTC.

In regard to this clone: At one end the junction does not follow the germline gene, possibly because of a read error. The V gene is TRBV4-3, the J gene TRBJ1-6; D gene unclear. The CDR3 runs 14 residues. CDR1 and CDR2 from the germline V gene are LGHNA and YSLEER. The CDR3 DNA follows: TGCGCCAACAGCCAGGTGAACAAGGGTTCACCCCTCCACTTT. This sequence encodes CANSQVNKGSPLHF.

The rearrangement uses TRBV7-2 and TRBJ2-7, with D possibly TRBD2 on 6 matching bases. Trimming left V 5 bases short and J 4 bases short, with 18 bases between. This CDR3 has 15 residues. Looked up from germline, CDR1 is SGHTA and CDR2 is FQGNSA. This chain's CDR3 is CASSAVGGDRYEQYF. The CDR3 DNA reads TGTGCCAGCAGCGCGGTAGGCGGGGACCGGTACGAGCAGTACTTC. The entire variable domain, with the rest obtained from reference TRBV7-2 and TRBJ2-7, is as follows: GAGVSQSPSNKVTEKGKDVELRCDPISGHTALYWYRQSLGQGLEFLIYFQGNSAPDKSGLPSDRFSAERTGGSVSTLTIQRTQQEDSAVYLCASSAVGGDRYEQYFGPGTRLTVT.

The V gene is TRBV5-6, the J gene TRBJ1-2; D call uncertain. V gave up 0 bases and J gave up 5 bases, with 11 bases separating them. Per germline, CDR1 SGHDT and CDR2 YYEEEE. The CDR3 has 14 amino acids. Here the CDR3 DNA reads TGTGCCAGCAGCTTGGCCTCGTCTCGATATGGCTACACCTTC. Translating gives CASSLASSRYGYTF.

This clone was counted a few times. The chain uses TRBV5-1 and TRBJ2-5; D possibly corresponds to TRBD2 (5 bases). This CDR3 has 13 residues. Trimming stripped 5 bases from V and 1 base from J, with 9 bases between. Germline CDR1 and CDR2: SGHRS and YFSETQ. CDR3 residues: CASRAGLQETQYF. The CDR3 DNA reads TGCGCCAGCAGGGCGGGCCTCCAAGAGACCCAGTACTTC.

This chain links TRBV6-5 with TRBJ1-1, with D unclear. The V end was cut by 3 bases, the J end by 10 bases, with 12 bases between. Germline-derived CDR1 and CDR2 are MNHEY and SVGAGI. This CDR3 is built from 12 residues. The CDR3 DNA reads TGTGCCAGCAGTTATCTAGGAGGGAGAGCTTTCTTT. Encoded protein: CASSYLGGRAFF.

This chain connects TRBV13 to TRBJ2-5; 8 bases agree with TRBD2. The germline gives CDR1 PRHDT, CDR2 FYEKMQ (reference sequence). The CDR3 has 14 amino acids. After removal of 5 bases from V and 4 bases from J, the junction contained 6 bases not matched to a gene. The CDR3 protein is CASSPPGGRETQYF. The CDR3 region has the DNA TGTGCCAGCAGCCCCCCGGGGGGGAGAGAGACCCAGTACTTC.

This chain uses TRBV13 with TRBJ2-6; 8 bases map to TRBD1. The V and J ends lost 6 bases and 1 base, in that order; junction bases with no gene match: 5. CDR1 PRHDT and CDR2 FYEKMQ come from the germline V gene (reference sequence). The CDR3 has 16 residues. CDR3 region: CASSRQGFSGANVLTF. The CDR3 region has the DNA TGTGCCAGCAGTCGACAGGGGTTTTCTGGGGCCAACGTCCTGACTTTC.

This chain uses TRBV5-6 with TRBJ2-3, with no clear D. The V end was cut by 2 bases, the J end by 4 bases, with 8 bases between. The CDR3 covers 13 residues. From germline, CDR1 is SGHDT and CDR2 YYEEEE. This CDR3 is CASSFSAPDTQYF. CDR3 nucleotides: TGTGCCAGCAGCTTCTCCGCGCCAGATACGCAGTATTTT.

The V gene is TRBV5-1, the J gene TRBJ1-2; no reliable D call. CDR1 and CDR2 from the germline V gene are SGHRS and YFSETQ. V lost 3 bases, J lost 4 bases, and 19 bases lay in between. The CDR3 has 16 residues. The CDR3 spells CASSWGPDHLIYGYTF. The CDR3 DNA reads as TGCGCCAGCAGCTGGGGTCCGGACCATCTTATCTATGGCTACACCTTC. The full variable domain, with the rest looked up from reference TRBV5-1 and TRBJ1-2, is KAGVTQTPRYLIKTRGQQVTLSCSPISGHRSVSWYQQTPGQGLQFLFEYFSETQRNKGNFPGRFSGRQFSNSRSEMNVSTLELGDSALYLCASSWGPDHLIYGYTFGSGTRLTVV.

The chain recombines TRBV11-3 with TRBJ2-1; no clear D gene. CDR1 and CDR2 from the germline V gene are SGHNT and YENEEA. Trimming stripped 5 bases from V and 6 bases from J, with 17 bases between. This CDR3 is 15 amino acids long. The CDR3 protein is CASSPSRPGVNEQFF. CDR3 DNA: TGTGCCAGCAGCCCGTCCCGTCCTGGTGTCAATGAGCAGTTCTTC.

V gene TRBV29-1 combines with J gene TRBJ1-1, with D possibly being TRBD1 (6 bases). Germline loops: CDR1 SQVTM, CDR2 ANQGSEA. This CDR3 spans 15 amino acids. Trimming removed 4 bases from V and 4 bases from J, with 19 bases in between. CDR3 DNA: TGCAGCGTTGTCGGCAGGGGAATGGTGGGCACTGAAGCTTTCTTT. Amino acids: CSVVGRGMVGTEAFF.

The chain links TRBV2 to TRBJ2-5; 11 nucleotides agree with TRBD2. J was trimmed by 3 bases and V by 6 bases; bases with no gene match: 9. This CDR3 comprises 16 residues. The V gene's germline CDR1 is SNHLY and CDR2 FYNNEI. CDR3 nucleotide sequence: TGTGCCAGCAGCGTCCTAGCGGGAGGAGTGGAAGAGACCCAGTACTTC. It codes for CASSVLAGGVEETQYF.